These 3 T cell receptor beta chains were sequenced from one sample in a study of Graves' ophthalmopathy and Graves' hyperthyroidism. Transcripts of RNA were the source for amplifying TCR beta CDR3 regions. Amplification began with first-round RT-PCR using HTBI primers, then second-round multiplex PCR was performed. TCRdb processed the multiplex PCR reads anew with MiXCR; each CDR3 protein has one entry. This table holds 600,000 to 950,000 distinct CDR3 sequences, around 40% found once. What was sequenced was peripheral blood. These receptors all come from an adult man with Graves' ophthalmopathy.

V is TRBV29-1 and J is TRBJ1-2; 8 bases are shared with TRBD1. The CDR3 is made up of 12 amino acids. CDR1 is SQVTM, CDR2 ANQGSEA, per germline. V lost 7 bases, J lost 12 bases, and 13 bases stayed unmatched. CDR3 loop: CSATGQGNVDTF. Written as DNA, the CDR3 is TGCAGCGCTACCGGACAGGGCAATGTTGACACCTTC.

The rearrangement links TRBV10-3 to TRBJ1-1; TRBD1 aligns across 7 bases. The CDR3 totals 15 residues. In germline, CDR1 is ENHRY, CDR2 SYGVKD. Trimming removed 4 bases from V and 1 base from J; junction bases left unmatched: 6. The CDR3 region has the DNA TGTGCCATCAGTGCTAGACGACAGGGGAACACTGAAGCTTTCTTT. It encodes CAISARRQGNTEAFF.

The gene calls are TRBV7-2 and TRBJ2-5; TRBD2 matches at 9 bases. CDR3 length: 18 amino acids. After removal of 5 bases from V and 2 bases from J, the junction contained 15 bases not matched to a gene. Germline V lookup: CDR1 SGHTA, CDR2 FQGNSA. The CDR3 nucleotides read TGTGCCAGCAGCAATCGTCTTTTAGCGGGAGAAGGGCAAGAGACCCAGTACTTC. Translated: CASSNRLLAGEGQETQYF.